The 21 T cell receptor beta chains presented below share a single source sample, sequenced in a study of lymphopenia after photon versus proton radiotherapy. The data were produced by immunoSEQ multiplex PCR, yet TCRdb's version contains in-frame clones alone and is incomplete. Here the sample spans roughly 45,000 clones, about 85% being singletons. The sequencing here drew on peripheral blood, taken from a patient treated with photon-based radiotherapy. Receptors were obtained from a man aged 40-50 years with gastric cancer.

This clone has only one observation. V and J are TRBV18 and TRBJ1-3; the D is unclear. The CDR3 length is 16 residues. Per germline, CDR1 KGHSH and CDR2 LQKENI. V was cut by 0 bases and J by 4 bases, with 13 bases left in between. CDR3 sequence (DNA): TGTGCCAGCTCACCACCGTCAAACCCAAAAGGAAACACCATATATTTT. Amino acids: CASSPPSNPKGNTIYF.

The rearrangement links TRBV6-6 to TRBJ1-2; D is ambiguous. The CDR3 is 14 residues long. V lost 0 bases and J lost 3, with 8 bases in between. CDR1 is MNHNY, CDR2 SVGAGI, per germline (reference sequence). The CDR3 sequence is CASSYSRGHYGYTF. In DNA form, the CDR3 reads TGTGCCAGCAGTTACTCTCGGGGTCACTATGGCTACACCTTC.

The chain carries TRBV7-2 and TRBJ2-3, with 9 bases lining up with TRBD1. The CDR3 covers 14 residues. Germline V gene sequence: CDR1 SGHTA, CDR2 FQGNSA. V lost 4 bases, J lost 8 bases, and 7 bases stayed unmatched. The CDR3 nucleotides are TGTGCCAGCAGCTCCGGGACAGGGCAAGGTACGCAGTATTTT. This translates into CASSSGTGQGTQYF.

The chain uses TRBV4-1 and TRBJ2-7, with 8 bases matching TRBD1. The germline gives CDR1 MGHRA, CDR2 YSYEKL. The CDR3 length is 16 residues. V lost 1 base, J lost 5 bases, and 10 bases stayed unmatched. The CDR3 reads CASSQGVWTGSHEQYF. The CDR3 DNA reads as TGCGCCAGCAGCCAAGGAGTGTGGACAGGGTCCCACGAGCAGTACTTC.

This clone is medium-sized. The chain combines TRBV4-1 with TRBJ1-1; tentatively, D is TRBD1 (5 bases). The CDR3 length is 14 residues. Germline V CDR1 and CDR2: MGHRA, YSYEKL. V was clipped by 0 bases and J by 10 bases, with 15 bases between them. CDR3 in DNA: TGCGCCAGCAGCCAAGAATACTCCGGGACCGGAGCTTTCTTT. Translating it yields CASSQEYSGTGAFF.

The chain has TRBV6-1 and TRBJ2-3; D unclear. This CDR3 has 12 amino acids. The V gene lost 6 bases and the J gene lost 2 bases, with 6 bases spanning the gap. Germline CDR1 and CDR2: MNHNS and SASEGT. The CDR3 region is CASRPITDTQYF. The CDR3 DNA follows: TGTGCCAGCAGGCCCATCACAGATACGCAGTATTTT.

This chain links TRBV4-1 with TRBJ2-7; D possibly uses TRBD1 or TRBD2 (5 bases each). V dropped 3 bases and J dropped 0 bases, with 18 bases sitting between them. Germline lookup yields CDR1 MGHRA and CDR2 YSYEKL. The CDR3 spans 17 residues. CDR3 sequence reads: CASSHQAGTLSSYEQYF. DNA for the CDR3: TGCGCCAGCAGCCATCAAGCCGGGACGCTTAGCTCCTACGAGCAGTACTTC.

V usage is TRBV5-1 and J usage is TRBJ2-7; D might be TRBD1 (5 bases). CDR1 is SGHRS, CDR2 YFSETQ, per germline. Trimming shortened V by 0 bases and J by 2 bases, and 9 bases separated the two germline ends. This CDR3 spans 14 amino acids. The CDR3 DNA is TGCGCCAGCAGCTTGGGGCAGGGCCCCTACGAGCAGTACTTC. Its translation is CASSLGQGPYEQYF. Combining the CDR3 with reference TRBV5-1 and TRBJ2-7 gives the whole variable domain KAGVTQTPRYLIKTRGQQVTLSCSPISGHRSVSWYQQTPGQGLQFLFEYFSETQRNKGNFPGRFSGRQFSNSRSEMNVSTLELGDSALYLCASSLGQGPYEQYFGPGTRLTVT.

Here the CDR3 DNA reads TGCGCCAGCAGCACCCCGGGCACGACGCGGGAAAAACTGTTTTTT. It is translated as CASSTPGTTREKLFF. The chain joins TRBV4-1 to TRBJ1-4, with unresolved D. Germline V gives CDR1 MGHRA, CDR2 YSYEKL. V was trimmed by 5 bases and J by 8 bases, leaving 18 bases between them. The CDR3 runs to 15 residues.

This rearrangement joins TRBV7-2 to TRBJ1-1, with D uncertain. The germline gives CDR1 SGHTA, CDR2 FQGNSA. V lost 2 bases and J 1 base, leaving 5 bases between the germline ends. There are 13 residues in the CDR3. CDR3 coding DNA: TGTGCCAGCAGCTTAAGGCAGAACACTGAAGCTTTCTTT. Translated, it gives CASSLRQNTEAFF.

V gene TRBV19 combines with J gene TRBJ2-3; 8 nucleotides match TRBD1. CDR1 LNHDA and CDR2 SQIVND come from the germline V gene (reference sequence). With 5 bases clipped from V and 2 bases from J, the junction kept 6 bases outside the gene matches. The CDR3 extends over 15 amino acids. CDR3 protein: CASSPRDRSTDTQYF. DNA of the CDR3: TGTGCCAGTAGTCCCCGGGACAGGTCCACAGATACGCAGTATTTT.

The chain carries TRBV2 and TRBJ1-1, with 8 bases identical to TRBD1. CDR1 and CDR2 from the germline V gene are SNHLY and FYNNEI. Losses at the gene ends were 6 bases for V and 2 bases for J; bases not matched to a gene: 5. CDR3 length equals 14 residues. The chain's CDR3 is CASSLGQGNTEAFF. The CDR3 bases are TGTGCCAGCAGCTTAGGACAGGGAAACACTGAAGCTTTCTTT.

The V and J genes are TRBV25-1 and TRBJ1-1; 7 bases match TRBD1. CDR3 length: 17 amino acids. Germline lookup yields CDR1 MGHDK and CDR2 SYGVNS. The trim removed 6 bases at V and 0 bases at J, leaving 13 bases unmatched. In DNA form, the CDR3 reads TGTGCCAGCAGAGTGGGGACGGGACAGCGACTGAACACTGAAGCTTTCTTT. Its translation: CASRVGTGQRLNTEAFF. The full variable domain, rest sourced from reference TRBV25-1 and TRBJ1-1, is EADIYQTPRYLVIGTGKKITLECSQTMGHDKMYWYQQDPGMELHLIHYSYGVNSTEKGDLSSESTVSRIRTEHFPLTLESARPSHTSQYLCASRVGTGQRLNTEAFFGQGTRLTVV.

The V and J genes are TRBV2 and TRBJ2-5; D is ambiguous. Germline values: CDR1 SNHLY, CDR2 FYNNEI. The V and J ends lost 7 bases and 5 bases respectively, with 5 bases between them. The CDR3 spans 10 residues. Here the CDR3 reads CASTWETQYF. The DNA for the CDR3 is TGTGCCAGCACGTGGGAGACCCAGTACTTC.

The rearrangement joins TRBV2 to TRBJ2-7; 11 nucleotides align to TRBD2. CDR3 length equals 13 residues. With V trimmed by 6 bases and J by 4 bases, 2 bases remained unmatched. Germline CDR1 SNHLY, CDR2 FYNNEI. CDR3 in DNA: TGTGCCAGCAGCGGGACTAGCGGTTACGAGCAGTACTTC. It codes for CASSGTSGYEQYF.

The V call is TRBV5-4, the J call TRBJ1-6; the D is unclear. This CDR3 is built from 15 residues. The germline V and J ends were trimmed by 0 bases and 6 bases, with 10 bases remaining between them. Germline V gene data show CDR1 as SGHNT and CDR2 as YYREEE (reference sequence). DNA of the CDR3: TGTGCCAGCAGCTTGGCCCTCGGCAGTAATTCACCCCTCCACTTT. Translating gives CASSLALGSNSPLHF.

The genes are TRBV19 and TRBJ1-1; TRBD1 is a possible D gene (5 bases). The CDR3 spans 14 residues. The V end lost 1 base, the J end lost 4 bases, and 10 bases lay between the germline ends. Germline-derived CDR1 and CDR2 are LNHDA and SQIVND (reference sequence). The CDR3 region has the DNA TGTGCCAGTAGTATAGCGGGGGGAGGCACTGAAGCTTTCTTT. Its protein is CASSIAGGGTEAFF.

The V and J genes are TRBV30 and TRBJ1-2; TRBD1 aligns across 7 bases. The length of the CDR3 is 15 residues. Per the germline V gene, CDR1 is GTSNPN and CDR2 is SVGIG (reference sequence). J was trimmed by 5 bases and V by 7 bases; bases with no gene match: 16. The DNA for the CDR3 is TGTGCCTCACAGAGGGGGCGCCGCCTGACTTATGGCTACACCTTC. It yields the protein CASQRGRRLTYGYTF.

V and J are TRBV6-1 and TRBJ1-5; D gene unclear. The CDR3 spans 17 residues. Germline assignment: CDR1 MNHNS and CDR2 SASEGT. V lost 2 bases, J lost 6 bases, and 20 bases lay in between. The CDR3 loop reads CASSELDFWGLGQPQHF. Here the CDR3 DNA reads TGTGCCAGCAGTGAATTAGATTTTTGGGGTTTGGGTCAGCCCCAGCATTTT.

Only a few counts were recorded for this clone. This chain joins TRBV4-1 and TRBJ1-5; D unclear. The V end lost 4 bases, the J end lost 8 bases, and 15 bases lay between the germline ends. The CDR3 has 14 residues. CDR1 is MGHRA, CDR2 YSYEKL, per germline. CDR3 region: CASSPQHEGEPQHF. CDR3 bases: TGCGCCAGCAGCCCGCAACACGAAGGTGAGCCCCAGCATTTT.

CDR3 residues: CASSKDRGQPQHF. For the CDR3, the DNA is TGTGCCAGCAGCAAGGACAGGGGGCAGCCCCAGCATTTT. This sequence joins TRBV7-8 and TRBJ1-5; 10 bases match TRBD1. The CDR3 is 13 residues long. Germline V CDR1 and CDR2: SGHVS, FQNEAQ. Trimming took 5 bases from V and 7 from J; bases not matched to a gene: 2.